These T cell receptor beta chains were read from a single sample in a study of identical twins. TCRdb re-called the 5' RACE reads with MiXCR, one entry per CDR3 protein. The data hold 350,000 to 500,000 distinct CDR3 sequences, with around a sixth observed a single time. Source material: naive T cells sorted from blood. The origin of the receptors is a man in his fifties or sixties in good health. Both conserved end residues are part of each CDR3. Each record gives: J gene, V gene, clone size, D gene, CDR3 DNA, CDR3 protein. D genes are given only for firm matches. Rows may omit the clone size; those that give it use once, few, many or a size class.

>TRBJ2-2|TRBV5-1|few|TRBD2
TGCGCCAGCAGTCCATTTACGGCTAGCGGTAAATTGAACACCGGGGAGCTGTTTTTT
CASSPFTASGKLNTGELFF
>TRBJ1-4|TRBV4-3|few|-
TGCGCCAGCAGCCAAGCGGGCCGTCGAAATGAAAAACTGTTTTTT
CASSQAGRRNEKLFF
>TRBJ2-7|TRBV7-2|few|-
TGTGCCAGCAGCTTAGGGGGTCAGTACGAGCAGTACTTC
CASSLGGQYEQYF
>TRBJ2-5|TRBV27|-|TRBD2
TGTGCCAGCAAGGGAATCGGCGGGAGTCAGACCCAGTACTTC
CASKGIGGSQTQYF
>TRBJ2-1|TRBV10-2|few|TRBD2
TGCGCCAGCAGAGTAGCGGGGGCCGCCTACAATGAGCAGTTCTTC
CASRVAGAAYNEQFF
>TRBJ2-3|TRBV29-1|-|-
TGCAGCGTTTATGGACAGAAGGGAGATACGCAGTATTTT
CSVYGQKGDTQYF
>TRBJ2-3|TRBV7-2|once|-
TGTGCCAGCAGCTTAGGGTTGAGCGGCACAGATACGCAGTATTTT
CASSLGLSGTDTQYF
>TRBJ2-3|TRBV11-1|-|TRBD2
TGTGCCAGCAGCTTTTTTAGCGGGAGGGCCTCCTACTTTTCAGATACGCAGTATTTT
CASSFFSGRASYFSDTQYF
>TRBJ2-3|TRBV7-9|many|TRBD2
TGTGCCAGCAGCCCGCTAGCGGGGGTCGATACGCAGTATTTT
CASSPLAGVDTQYF
>TRBJ1-2|TRBV11-2|few|TRBD1
TGTGCCAGCAGCTTAGGGGCCGGCGTGGACAGGGGGTATGGCTACACCTTC
CASSLGAGVDRGYGYTF
>TRBJ1-3|TRBV12-3/TRBV12-4|few|-
TGTGCCAGCGCCCGGTTCTCTGGAAACACCATATATTTT
CASARFSGNTIYF
>TRBJ2-3|TRBV30|-|TRBD1
TGTGCCTGGCACAGGGGGCTGGTAGATACGCAGTATTTT
CAWHRGLVDTQYF
>TRBJ2-7|TRBV27|many|-
TGTGCCAGCAGTTCCCACAAGGCCGAGCAGTACTTC
CASSSHKAEQYF
>TRBJ2-3|TRBV20-1|-|TRBD2
TGCAGTGCTAGTTCTAGCGGGGGGCTGCGTAGCACAGATACGCAGTATTTT
CSASSSGGLRSTDTQYF
>TRBJ2-7|TRBV7-2|-|-
TGTGCCAGCAGCTTCCCAGGGATACAAAGCTCCTACGAGCAGTACTTC
CASSFPGIQSSYEQYF
>TRBJ2-1|TRBV29-1|few|TRBD2
TGCAGCGTTACCACCGGACTAGCGGGAGGCAGCTCCTACAATGAGCAGTTCTTC
CSVTTGLAGGSSYNEQFF
>TRBJ2-2|TRBV6-2/TRBV6-3|-|-
TGTGCCAGCAGTTACGTGAACACCGGGGAGCTGTTTTTT
CASSYVNTGELFF
>TRBJ2-1|TRBV12-3/TRBV12-4|few|TRBD1
TGTGCCAGCAGTTTTCGGGACAGGGCGTCCTACAATGAGCAGTTCTTC
CASSFRDRASYNEQFF
>TRBJ1-1|TRBV20-1|-|-
TGCAGTGCTAGAGATCGGTTGAGGGGGGCTCCGAACACTGAAGCTTTCTTT
CSARDRLRGAPNTEAFF
>TRBJ1-5|TRBV10-3|-|-
TGTGCCATCAGTGATGGGGAGCATCAGCCCCAGCATTTT
CAISDGEHQPQHF
>TRBJ1-1|TRBV7-2|many|-
TGTGCCAGCAGCTTAGGGACAGTGATGAACACTGAAGCTTTCTTT
CASSLGTVMNTEAFF
>TRBJ2-2|TRBV7-2|-|TRBD1
TGTGCCAGCAGCTGGGGACAGGGGCCCGGGGAGCTGTTTTTT
CASSWGQGPGELFF
>TRBJ1-1|TRBV3-1|many|-
TGTGCCAGCAGCCTTGGTGTTCTACACACTGAAGCTTTCTTT
CASSLGVLHTEAFF
>TRBJ2-2|TRBV27|-|-
TGTGCCGCACCACGGGGGGAGCTGTTTTTT
CAAPRGELFF
>TRBJ2-2|TRBV5-1|-|-
TGCGCCAGCAGCTTTTTGTCGCCGGCTAACACCGGGGAGCTGTTTTTT
CASSFLSPANTGELFF
>TRBJ2-3|TRBV27|-|-
TGTGCCAGCAGTTCGGGGGTAGGAGGGACAGATACGCAGTATTTT
CASSSGVGGTDTQYF
>TRBJ1-2|TRBV28|-|-
TGTGCCAGCAGTACACCGCAAAACTATGGCTACACCTTC
CASSTPQNYGYTF
>TRBJ2-2|TRBV3-1|many|-
TGTGCCAGCAGCCAAGCTTCAGTGAACACCGGGGAGCTGTTTTTT
CASSQASVNTGELFF
>TRBJ2-5|TRBV7-2|-|TRBD1
TGTGCCAGCAGCCCCCGGGACAGTACTGAGACCCAGTACTTC
CASSPRDSTETQYF
>TRBJ1-1|TRBV7-8|few|TRBD1
TGTGCCAGCAGCTCCGACAGGGTTGTTGAAGCTTTCTTT
CASSSDRVVEAFF
>TRBJ1-3|TRBV12-3/TRBV12-4|many|-
TGTGCCAGCAGACGTTCATCGGGAAACACCATATATTTT
CASRRSSGNTIYF
>TRBJ2-1|TRBV7-8|-|-
TGTGCCAGCAGCTTAGTTCGCGGGAATTGGCGACAGTTCTTC
CASSLVRGNWRQFF
>TRBJ2-1|TRBV6-1|few|TRBD1
TGTGCCAGCAGAACCGGGACAGGCAATGAGCAGTTCTTC
CASRTGTGNEQFF
>TRBJ2-1|TRBV5-5|many|TRBD2
TGTGCCAGCAGCTTACTAGCGGGAGGCCGTGGGCCAAACGATGAGCAGTTCTTC
CASSLLAGGRGPNDEQFF
>TRBJ2-3|TRBV5-6|few|TRBD1
TGTGCCAGCAGCTTCTCGACAGGGAGCTACACAGATACGCAGTATTTT
CASSFSTGSYTDTQYF
>TRBJ2-1|TRBV20-1|few|-
TGCAGTGCTCAGCTGGGACCCATCGGATCTAATGAGCAGTTCTTC
CSAQLGPIGSNEQFF
>TRBJ2-6|TRBV9|many|-
TGTGCCAGCAGCGTAGGTGGCAGGGCCTCTGGGGCCAACGTCCTGACTTTC
CASSVGGRASGANVLTF
>TRBJ1-1|TRBV6-5|-|-
TGTGCCAGCAGTTCACCGGGGGCTTGGGCCAGCATGAACACTGAAGCTTTCTTT
CASSSPGAWASMNTEAFF
>TRBJ2-1|TRBV2|-|-
TGTGCCAGCACGGACAGCTCCTACAATGAGCAGTTCTTC
CASTDSSYNEQFF
>TRBJ2-3|TRBV7-2|many|-
TGTGCCAGCAGCTTAACCATGGGCCCAGATACGCAGTATTTT
CASSLTMGPDTQYF
>TRBJ2-3|TRBV28|many|-
TGTGCCAGCAGTTTACAGGGGCCAGATACGCAGTATTTT
CASSLQGPDTQYF
>TRBJ2-7|TRBV4-3|-|-
TGCGCCAGCAGCCACCAGGGTGAGGGCTACGAGCAGTACTTC
CASSHQGEGYEQYF
>TRBJ2-5|TRBV24-1|-|TRBD2
TGTGCAACCAGTGATTCCTCTCTCGGGAGGGAGACCCAGTACTTC
CATSDSSLGRETQYF